This TCR beta chain appears in the sequencing data of a study of T-cell memory formation after mild COVID-19. In TCRdb, the 5' RACE reads were re-called with MiXCR into one record per CDR3 protein. The table has around 320,000 distinct CDR3 sequences, around 28% seen once. Sequenced material: PBMCs or a T cell subset sorted from them (not recorded which). The TCR originated in an adult woman who had mild COVID-19 (a few samples of this study predate the infection). Cell type and time point are not known.

CDR3 in DNA: TGTGCCGGACAGGGTTTAATTGCAGATACGCAGTATTTT. It is translated as CAGQGLIADTQYF. The chain links TRBV7-8 to TRBJ2-3; 8 bases line up with TRBD1. Trimming cost V 11 bases and J 4 bases; bases outside gene matches: 8. There are 13 residues in the CDR3. Germline V gene data show CDR1 as SGHVS and CDR2 as FQNEAQ.